The T cell receptor beta chain described here comes from a study of a mutant IDH1 vaccine in newly diagnosed glioma. Across the whole study: Vaccination started 4-6 weeks after radiotherapy alone, or with temozolomide cycles. Patients had received radiotherapy, temozolomide, or both previously, most receiving both.

Using immunoSEQ multiplex PCR, the repertoire was profiled, and TCRdb retains in-frame clones only, with some absent. The top ten hold roughly 5% of the sample, which has about 56,000 clones, about 71% seen once. With 3 bases clipped from V and 7 bases from J, the junction kept 9 bases outside the gene matches. The CDR3 is 14 residues long. CDR1 is GTSNPN, CDR2 SVGIG, per germline (reference sequence). Specified time point: week 47, end of study. Each vaccine dose was 300 ug of mutant IDH1 20-mer peptide, with topical imiquimod. The astrocytomas were IDH1-mutant, ATRX-negative, and WHO grade 3 or 4. This clone was observed once. The antigen is undetermined. This same CDR3 is encoded by further DNA sequences in the sample.

This sequence joins TRBV30 and TRBJ1-5, with 7 bases aligning to TRBD1. The sequenced sample was PBMCs, obtained from a glioma patient whose treatment included an IDH1 peptide vaccine. The clonotype was recovered from a man between 45 and 60 years old with glioma. The CDR3 nucleotides are TGTGCCTGGAGCAGACAGGGTCAACGCCAGCCCCAGCATTTT. It translates to CAWSRQGQRQPQHF.